What follows is one TCR beta chain and its context. The antigen it binds to is not known. No base quality information exists; no much larger clone differs at one position. This entry is derived from a study of T cell responses to AZD1222 COVID-19 vaccine (dated by TCRdb to 2020 to 2022). Study-wide context: A total of 230 or so trial participants underwent TCR sequencing, of whom approximately 210 received two doses of AZD1222 and about 26 received two doses of the MenACWY control vaccine. Trial participants were enrolled by age into 18-55, 56-69 and 70-plus year subgroups, with roughly 150, 30 and 60 TCR-sequenced participants respectively.

Study-wide findings and limitations: The 56-69-year group was small, and its depth increase did not reach significance, likely because of low power. CD4 TCRs associated with the vaccine covered the entire spike protein, and the dominant responses were in regions 160-218 and 743-854. Most participants were white British and females outnumbered males, and the authors suggested that clonal diversity may have been underestimated. Reportedly, close to half of the unique spike-specific TCRs recognized epitopes lying outside the regions that are mutated in the B.1.351 and B.1.1.7 variants. Conclusions about previously exposed vaccinees are limited because only a handful of AZD1222 recipients were SARS-CoV-2 seropositive at baseline. Because no samples from the day 14 peak response were available, repertoires could be characterized only after the peak T cell response. After two AZD1222 doses, both the breadth and the depth of spike-specific TCRs were significantly higher than at day 0 and than in MenACWY recipients.

The time point label, as the study defines it: about 28 days (+/-7) after the second vaccine dose. AZD1222 recipients with second doses at about 4 weeks or about 12 weeks were pooled, because spike-specific TCR depth and breadth did not differ between schedules. Vaccinee samples were obtained from the UK trials COV001 and COV002, which included a single-blind randomized controlled phase 2/3 trial of AZD1222 (ChAdOx1 nCoV-19) in healthy adults. For TCRbeta chain sequencing, PBMC samples were collected from trial participants at day 0 and at day 28 after the second dose. The CDR3 regions of human TCRbeta chains were analyzed by immunosequencing. The published analysis was carried out like this. Repertoire TCRs were checked for matches against a reference library of SARS-CoV-2-specific TCRs that had been generated using the MIRA antigen-specificity platform. Breadth was defined as the fraction of unique TCRs that were SARS-CoV-2-associated, and depth was defined as the fraction of total T cells that were SARS-CoV-2-associated. Using the MIRA data, every spike-specific TCR was mapped to the spike region that the TCR reacted to and assigned to either a CD4 or a CD8 class. Log10-transformed breadth and depth values were compared by one-way ANOVA with Sidak's multiple comparisons tests. TCRdb carries this immuneACCESS record with in-frame sequences only. Its versions omit some clonotypes, under half of them owing to an unresolved V gene in the studies checked, with the rest unexplained. V and J calls and clone size are as listed in that table; D and trimming were resolved from the DNA. In this sample the table shows about 48,000 clones, around 91% of which occur a single time. Of the sample, about 5% falls within the top ten clones.

Here V drops 5 bases and J drops 8 bases, and the junction holds 9 bases not matched to any gene. The CDR3, from cysteine to phenylalanine, totals 15 residues. Of the read, only the CDR3 DNA is kept; its 45 bases are in frame from base 1. From the germline V gene, CDR1 is SGDLS and CDR2 is YYNGEE. The rearranged chain carries TRBV9 and TRBJ2-1; the junction holds 11 bases that match TRBD2. The receptor was isolated from an adult who received the AZD1222 COVID-19 vaccine. Specimen: peripheral blood, collected 28 days after the second AZD1222 dose. The CDR3 reads CASRAGLAEPHEQFF. Read as DNA, the sequence is TGTGCCAGCAGGGCGGGACTAGCGGAACCCCATGAGCAGTTCTTC.